This T cell receptor (beta chain) emerged from a study of OX40 agonist ivuxolimab in advanced cancers. Background for the entire study: Ivuxolimab was an agonistic, fully human IgG2 monoclonal antibody directed against OX40 (CD134), a costimulatory receptor. The purpose of peripheral TCRbeta sequencing was to test whether ivuxolimab changed TCR sequence diversity and led to clonal T-cell expansion. Intravenous ivuxolimab was administered to patients every 2 weeks at six dose levels: 0.01, 0.1, 0.3, 1.5, 3 and 10 mg/kg. The dose-escalation cohort was 82.7% male with a mean age of approximately 59 years, ranging from roughly 23 to 90. Patients were allowed to have had prior anti-PD-1, anti-PD-L1 or anti-CTLA-4 therapy, and approximately 43% of the dose-escalation patients had previously received checkpoint inhibitors. Of the 52 patients in dose escalation, some 20 had hepatocellular carcinoma, roughly 15 had melanoma, 9 had renal cell carcinoma and 9 had head and neck cancer. The monotherapy dose-escalation portion (N of about 50 patients) of the phase I ivuxolimab trial is reported in the paper. Three dose-escalation patients achieved partial responses, one with hepatocellular carcinoma and two with cutaneous melanoma. Results the study describes overall, beyond this receptor: Low levels of normalized T-cell clonal expansion were also seen in some nonresponding patients. The antigen specificity of the clonally expanded peripheral T cells was not determined. After ivuxolimab, more expanded clones were found on average in CD8+ T cells than in CD4+ T cells. In the 0.1-3.0 mg/kg groups, partial responders were among the patients with the lowest normalized peripheral clonal expansion, particularly in CD8+ T cells. At doses of 0.1 to 3.0 mg/kg, clonal expansion of both CD4+ and CD8+ blood T cells was observed from baseline to week 6.

The trial excluded patients who had a history of autoimmune disease or who were on systemic immunosuppression. Peripheral blood for TCR sequencing was drawn from every dose cohort at baseline, at cycle 4 day 1 and at cycle 7 day 1. Samples came from an open-label, multicenter, first-in-human phase I dose-escalation trial of ivuxolimab. Adults with locally advanced or metastatic head and neck squamous cell, hepatocellular, melanoma or renal cell carcinoma were enrolled in the trial. Before TCR sequencing, CD4+ T cells and CD8+ T cells from peripheral blood were sorted into separate populations. To sequence the TCRbeta CDR3 region, genomic DNA was isolated from the sorted cells. TCRbeta CDR3 regions were sequenced using the immunoSEQ Assay. The table was pulled from immuneACCESS by TCRdb, which kept in-frame rearrangements only. Such tables lose some clones; where checked, under half of the loss comes from unresolved V genes, and the rest has no known cause. The sample records approximately 90,000 clones, about 88% of which are singletons. Together, the top ten hold approximately 0.36% of the sample.

About this clone itself: The antigen it recognizes is unknown. Base quality data are lacking; no much larger clone is found one base away.

According to the germline V gene, CDR1 reads KGHSH and CDR2 reads LQKENI. V drops 3 bases and J drops 0 bases, leaving 8 bases in between. Reading from cysteine to phenylalanine, the CDR3 counts 15 amino acids. CDR3 DNA only is kept here, 45 bases in frame from base 1. Here the sequenced sample was CD4+ or CD8+ T cells sorted from blood, taken in a trial of the OX40 agonist ivuxolimab. The sequence is built from TRBV18 and TRBJ2-2; TRBD2 could be the D gene, as 6 bases match. This clonotype originated in an adult with an advanced solid tumor such as melanoma, head and neck, liver or kidney cancer. The DNA sequence follows: TGTGCCAGCTCACCGGGACTGTCGAACACCGGGGAGCTGTTTTTT. Translated, it reads CASSPGLSNTGELFF.